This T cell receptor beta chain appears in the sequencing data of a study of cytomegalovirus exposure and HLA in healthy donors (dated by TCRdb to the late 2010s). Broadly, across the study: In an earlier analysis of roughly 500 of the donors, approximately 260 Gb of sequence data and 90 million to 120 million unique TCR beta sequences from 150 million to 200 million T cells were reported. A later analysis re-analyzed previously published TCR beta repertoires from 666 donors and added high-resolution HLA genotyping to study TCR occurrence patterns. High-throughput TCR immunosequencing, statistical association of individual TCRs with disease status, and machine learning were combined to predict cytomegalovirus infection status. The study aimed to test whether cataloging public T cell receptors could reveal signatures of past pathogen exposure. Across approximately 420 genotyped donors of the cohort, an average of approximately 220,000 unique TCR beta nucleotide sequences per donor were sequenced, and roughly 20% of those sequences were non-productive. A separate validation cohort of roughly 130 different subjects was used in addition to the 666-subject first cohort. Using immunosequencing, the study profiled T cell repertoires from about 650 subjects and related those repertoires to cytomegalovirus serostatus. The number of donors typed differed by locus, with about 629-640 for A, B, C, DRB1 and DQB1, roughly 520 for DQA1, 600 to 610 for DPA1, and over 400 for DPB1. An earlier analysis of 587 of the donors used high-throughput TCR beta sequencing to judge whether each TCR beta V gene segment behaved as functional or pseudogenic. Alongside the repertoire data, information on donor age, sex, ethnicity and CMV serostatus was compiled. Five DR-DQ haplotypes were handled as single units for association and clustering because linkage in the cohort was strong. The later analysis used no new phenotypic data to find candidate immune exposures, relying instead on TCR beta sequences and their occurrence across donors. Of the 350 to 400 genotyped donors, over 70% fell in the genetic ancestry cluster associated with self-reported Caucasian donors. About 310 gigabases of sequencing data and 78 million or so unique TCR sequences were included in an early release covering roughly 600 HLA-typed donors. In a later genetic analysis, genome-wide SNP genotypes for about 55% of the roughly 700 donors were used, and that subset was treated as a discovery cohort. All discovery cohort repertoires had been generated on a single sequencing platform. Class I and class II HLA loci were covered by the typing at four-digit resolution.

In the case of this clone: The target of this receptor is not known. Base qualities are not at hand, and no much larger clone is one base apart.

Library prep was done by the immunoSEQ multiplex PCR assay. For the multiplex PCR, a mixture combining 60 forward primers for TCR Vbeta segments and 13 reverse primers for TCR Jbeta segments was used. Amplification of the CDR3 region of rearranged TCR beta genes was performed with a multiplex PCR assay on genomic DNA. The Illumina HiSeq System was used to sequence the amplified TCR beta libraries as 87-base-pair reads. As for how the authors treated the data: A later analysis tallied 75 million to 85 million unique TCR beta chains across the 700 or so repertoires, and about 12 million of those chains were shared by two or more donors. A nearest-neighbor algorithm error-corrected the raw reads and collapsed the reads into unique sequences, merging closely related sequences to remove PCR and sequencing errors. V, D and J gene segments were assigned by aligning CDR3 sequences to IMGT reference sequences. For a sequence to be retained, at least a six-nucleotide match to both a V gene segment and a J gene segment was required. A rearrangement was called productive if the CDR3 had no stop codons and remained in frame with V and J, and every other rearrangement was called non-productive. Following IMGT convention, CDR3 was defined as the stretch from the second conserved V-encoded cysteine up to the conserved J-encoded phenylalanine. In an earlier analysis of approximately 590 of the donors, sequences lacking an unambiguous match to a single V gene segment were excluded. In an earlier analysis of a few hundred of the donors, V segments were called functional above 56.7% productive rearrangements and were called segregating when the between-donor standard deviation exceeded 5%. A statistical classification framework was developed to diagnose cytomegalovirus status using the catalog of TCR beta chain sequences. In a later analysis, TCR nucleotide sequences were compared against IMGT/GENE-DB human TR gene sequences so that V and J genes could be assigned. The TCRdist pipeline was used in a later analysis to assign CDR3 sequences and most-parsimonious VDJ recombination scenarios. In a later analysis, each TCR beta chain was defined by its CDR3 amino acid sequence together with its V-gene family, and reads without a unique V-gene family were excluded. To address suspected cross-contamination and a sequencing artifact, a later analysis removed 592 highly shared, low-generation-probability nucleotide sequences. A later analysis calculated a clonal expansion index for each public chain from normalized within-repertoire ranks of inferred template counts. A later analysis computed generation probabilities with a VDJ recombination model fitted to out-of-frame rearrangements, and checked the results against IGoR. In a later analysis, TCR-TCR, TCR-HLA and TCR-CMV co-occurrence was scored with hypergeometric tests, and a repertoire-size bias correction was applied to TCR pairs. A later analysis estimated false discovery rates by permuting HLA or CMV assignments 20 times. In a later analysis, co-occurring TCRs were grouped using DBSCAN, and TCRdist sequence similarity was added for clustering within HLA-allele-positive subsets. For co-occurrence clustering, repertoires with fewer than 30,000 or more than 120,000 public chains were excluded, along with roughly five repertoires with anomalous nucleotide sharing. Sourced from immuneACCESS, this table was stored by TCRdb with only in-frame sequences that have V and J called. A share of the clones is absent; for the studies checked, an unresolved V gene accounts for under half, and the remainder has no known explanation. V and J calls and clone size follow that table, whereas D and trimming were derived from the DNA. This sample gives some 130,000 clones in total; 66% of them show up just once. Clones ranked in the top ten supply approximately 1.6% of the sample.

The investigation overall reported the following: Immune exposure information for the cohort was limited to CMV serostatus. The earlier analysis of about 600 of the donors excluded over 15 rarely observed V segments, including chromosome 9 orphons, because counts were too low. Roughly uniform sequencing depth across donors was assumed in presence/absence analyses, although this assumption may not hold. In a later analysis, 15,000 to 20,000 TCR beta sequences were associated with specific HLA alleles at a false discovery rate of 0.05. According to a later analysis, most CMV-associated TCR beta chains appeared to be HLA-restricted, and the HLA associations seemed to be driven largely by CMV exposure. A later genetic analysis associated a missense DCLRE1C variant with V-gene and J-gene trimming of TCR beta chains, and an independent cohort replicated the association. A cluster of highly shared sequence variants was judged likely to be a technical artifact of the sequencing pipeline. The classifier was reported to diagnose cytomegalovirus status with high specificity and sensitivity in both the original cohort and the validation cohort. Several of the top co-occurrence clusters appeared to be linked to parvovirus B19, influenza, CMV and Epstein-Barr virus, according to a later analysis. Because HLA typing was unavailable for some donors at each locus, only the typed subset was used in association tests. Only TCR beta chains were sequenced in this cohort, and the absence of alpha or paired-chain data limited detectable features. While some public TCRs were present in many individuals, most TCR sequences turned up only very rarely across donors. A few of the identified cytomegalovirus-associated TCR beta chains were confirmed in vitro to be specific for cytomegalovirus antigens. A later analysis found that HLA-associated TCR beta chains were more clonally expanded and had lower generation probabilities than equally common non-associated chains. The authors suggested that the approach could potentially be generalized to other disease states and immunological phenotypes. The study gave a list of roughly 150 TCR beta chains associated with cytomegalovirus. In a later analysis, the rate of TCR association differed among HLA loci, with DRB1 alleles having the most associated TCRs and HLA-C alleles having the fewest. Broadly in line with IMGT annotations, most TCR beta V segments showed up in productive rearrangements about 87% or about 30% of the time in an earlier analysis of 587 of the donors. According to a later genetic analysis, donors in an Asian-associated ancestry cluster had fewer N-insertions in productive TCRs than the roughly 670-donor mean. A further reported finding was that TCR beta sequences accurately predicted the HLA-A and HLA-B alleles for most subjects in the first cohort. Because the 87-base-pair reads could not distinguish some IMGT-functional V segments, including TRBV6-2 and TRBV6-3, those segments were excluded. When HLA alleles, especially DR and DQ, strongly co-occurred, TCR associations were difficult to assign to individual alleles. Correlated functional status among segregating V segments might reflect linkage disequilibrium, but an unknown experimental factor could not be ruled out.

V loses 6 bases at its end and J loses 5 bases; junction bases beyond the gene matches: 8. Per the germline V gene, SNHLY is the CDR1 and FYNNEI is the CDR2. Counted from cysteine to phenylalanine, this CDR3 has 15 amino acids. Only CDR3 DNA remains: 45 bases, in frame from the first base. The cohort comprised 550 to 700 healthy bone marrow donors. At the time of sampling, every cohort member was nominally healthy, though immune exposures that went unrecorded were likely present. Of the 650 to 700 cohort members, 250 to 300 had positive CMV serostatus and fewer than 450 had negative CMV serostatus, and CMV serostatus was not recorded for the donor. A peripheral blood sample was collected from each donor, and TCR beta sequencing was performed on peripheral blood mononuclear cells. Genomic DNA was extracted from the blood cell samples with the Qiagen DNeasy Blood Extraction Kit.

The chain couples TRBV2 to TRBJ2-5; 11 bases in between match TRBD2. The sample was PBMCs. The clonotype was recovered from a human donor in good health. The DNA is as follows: TGTGCCAGCAGGGGACTAGCGGCTCCGAGGGAGACCCAGTACTTC. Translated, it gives CASRGLAAPRETQYF.